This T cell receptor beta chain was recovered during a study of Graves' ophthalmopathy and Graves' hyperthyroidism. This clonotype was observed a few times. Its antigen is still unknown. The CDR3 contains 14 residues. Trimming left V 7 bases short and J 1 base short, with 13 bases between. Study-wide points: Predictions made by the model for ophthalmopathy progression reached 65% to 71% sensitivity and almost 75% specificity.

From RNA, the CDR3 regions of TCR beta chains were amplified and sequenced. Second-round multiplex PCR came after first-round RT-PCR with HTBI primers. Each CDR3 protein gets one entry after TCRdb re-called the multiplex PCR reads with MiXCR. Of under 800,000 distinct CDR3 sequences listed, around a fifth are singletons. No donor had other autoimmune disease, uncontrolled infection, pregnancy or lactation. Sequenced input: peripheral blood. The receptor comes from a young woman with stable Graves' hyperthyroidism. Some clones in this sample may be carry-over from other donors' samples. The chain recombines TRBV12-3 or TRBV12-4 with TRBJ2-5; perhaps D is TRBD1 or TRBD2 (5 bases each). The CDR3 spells CASTGDPRQETQYF. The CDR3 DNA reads TGTGCCAGCACCGGGGACCCGCGCCAAGAGACCCAGTACTTC.